This T cell receptor (beta chain) was obtained from a study of blood T cell repertoires in COVID-19. In the study overall: There were acute and convalescent COVID-19 samples, and they came from the United States, Italy and Spain.

Germline V gene sequence: CDR1 MGHRA, CDR2 YSYEKL. With 4 bases removed from V and 6 bases from J, the gap between germline ends came to 9 bases. CDR3 size: 13 residues. Authors' processing steps: Estimates of nucleated cell counts were drawn from the amplification of reference gene primers. The method was immunoSEQ multiplex PCR; TCRdb's version includes in-frame clones alone and lacks a portion of them. The D gene and trimming were derived from the DNA, and the V and J assignments and clone size from that table. The sample consists of approximately 88,000 clones, roughly 76% of them appearing once.

This receptor was taken from a woman aged 80 or older with active or convalescent COVID-19. What was sequenced was peripheral blood. V is TRBV4-1 and J is TRBJ2-2, with a possible D match to TRBD1 (6 bases). CDR3 DNA: TGCGCCAGCAGCCCAACAGGGCCCGGGGAGCTGTTTTTT. It is translated as CASSPTGPGELFF.